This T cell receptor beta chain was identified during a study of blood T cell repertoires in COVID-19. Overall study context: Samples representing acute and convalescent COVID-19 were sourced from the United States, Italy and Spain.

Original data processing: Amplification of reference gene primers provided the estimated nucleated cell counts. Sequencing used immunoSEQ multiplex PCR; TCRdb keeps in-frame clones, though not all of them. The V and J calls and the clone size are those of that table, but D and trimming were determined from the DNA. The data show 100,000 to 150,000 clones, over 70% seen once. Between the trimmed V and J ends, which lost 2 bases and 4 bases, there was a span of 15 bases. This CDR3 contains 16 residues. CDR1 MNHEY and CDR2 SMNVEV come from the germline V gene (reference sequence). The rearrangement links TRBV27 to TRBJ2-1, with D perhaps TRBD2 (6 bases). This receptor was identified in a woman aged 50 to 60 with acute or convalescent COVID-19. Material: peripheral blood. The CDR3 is CASSLGFGLPYNEQFF. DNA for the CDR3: TGTGCCAGCAGTTTAGGTTTTGGACTACCTTACAATGAGCAGTTCTTC.